A selection of T cell receptor beta chains follows, all from one sample in a study of blood T cell repertoires in COVID-19. The protocol was immunoSEQ multiplex PCR, while the TCRdb copy is restricted to in-frame clones and leaves out a portion. The sample has 270,000 or so clones; roughly 89% are singletons. The specimen sequenced was peripheral blood. Source of these receptors: a man in his forties or fifties with acute or convalescent COVID-19. Each CDR3 is given with its conserved first and last residue. The D gene is left open where the match is weak. Clone size appears in some rows only: once, few, many, or a class for an expanded clone.

clone size,J gene,D gene,V gene,CDR3 protein,CDR3 DNA
-,TRBJ1-1,-,TRBV19,CASSVHTWNTEAFF,TGTGCCAGTAGTGTACATACATGGAACACTGAAGCTTTCTTT
-,TRBJ1-4,-,TRBV19,CASSIWETEKLFF,TGTGCCAGTAGTATATGGGAGACTGAAAAACTGTTTTTT
-,TRBJ1-2,-,TRBV19,CASSPPTAYYGYTF,TGTGCCAGTAGTCCCCCCACAGCTTACTATGGCTACACCTTC
-,TRBJ2-7,-,TRBV6-5,CASSPRGTYEQYF,TGTGCCAGCAGTCCGAGGGGGACCTACGAGCAGTACTTC
-,TRBJ1-6,TRBD1,TRBV18,CASSPLRDRPYNSPLHF,TGTGCCAGCTCACCACTAAGGGACAGACCTTATAATTCACCCCTCCACTTT
-,TRBJ1-4,TRBD1,TRBV4-1,CASSQVRGQGNEKLFF,TGCGCCAGCAGCCAAGTGAGGGGACAGGGGAATGAAAAACTGTTTTTT
-,TRBJ1-2,TRBD1,TRBV2,CASGTGPDYGYTF,TGTGCAAGCGGGACAGGGCCCGACTATGGCTACACCTTC
-,TRBJ2-7,-,TRBV5-6,CASSPPGTYEQYF,TGTGCCAGCAGCCCTCCAGGGACCTACGAGCAGTACTTC
-,TRBJ1-5,TRBD1,TRBV6-5,CASITTGRNQPQHF,TGTGCCAGCATTACGACAGGGCGGAATCAGCCCCAGCATTTT
-,TRBJ2-3,TRBD2,TRBV3-1/TRBV3-2,CASSGSGGALDTQYF,TGTGCCAGCAGCGGTAGCGGGGGGGCCTTAGATACGCAGTATTTT
once,TRBJ2-2,TRBD2,TRBV9,CASSVAAGAANTGELFF,TGTGCCAGCAGCGTAGCAGCGGGGGCCGCGAACACCGGGGAGCTGTTTTTT
-,TRBJ2-1,TRBD1,TRBV5-1,CASSLAGGRENEQFF,TGCGCCAGCAGCTTAGCAGGGGGCAGGGAAAATGAGCAGTTCTTC
-,TRBJ2-2,-,TRBV9,CASSLEQYTGELFF,TGTGCCAGCAGCCTGGAACAGTACACCGGGGAGCTGTTTTTT
-,TRBJ1-1,TRBD1,TRBV5-4,CASSLGQVRNTEAFF,TGTGCCAGCAGCCTCGGACAGGTACGGAACACTGAAGCTTTCTTT
-,TRBJ2-1,TRBD2,TRBV24-1,CATSDPRGGGGLNEQFF,TGTGCCACCAGTGATCCCCGGGGGGGCGGGGGACTCAATGAGCAGTTCTTC
-,TRBJ2-3,-,TRBV6-5,CASSLQVGATDTQYF,TGTGCCAGCAGCTTACAGGTAGGGGCCACAGATACGCAGTATTTT
-,TRBJ2-3,-,TRBV7-3,CASARGGSGDTQYF,TGTGCCAGCGCCCGTGGGGGGAGTGGGGATACGCAGTATTTT
-,TRBJ1-5,TRBD1,TRBV5-5,CASSPRLSGTGRTSNQPQHF,TGTGCCAGCAGCCCTCGATTGTCCGGGACAGGGAGAACTAGCAATCAGCCCCAGCATTTT
-,TRBJ2-3,TRBD2,TRBV30,CAWTVGTSGEVTQYF,TGTGCCTGGACAGTAGGGACTAGCGGGGAAGTTACGCAGTATTTT
-,TRBJ2-2,TRBD1,TRBV7-6,CASSANRGFSNTGELFF,TGTGCCAGCAGCGCCAACAGGGGTTTCTCGAACACCGGGGAGCTGTTTTTT
-,TRBJ1-2,-,TRBV6-5,CASSYGRNYGYTF,TGTGCCAGCAGTTACGGCCGTAACTATGGCTACACCTTC
-,TRBJ2-3,TRBD2,TRBV5-1,CASSLGLAGGPDTQYF,TGCGCCAGCAGCTTGGGACTAGCGGGGGGGCCAGATACGCAGTATTTT
-,TRBJ1-1,-,TRBV5-1,CASSLGAGTEAFF,TGCGCCAGCAGTCTGGGGGCAGGCACTGAAGCTTTCTTT
-,TRBJ1-6,-,TRBV28,CASSSNSPLHF,TGTGCCAGCAGTTCAAATTCACCCCTCCACTTT
-,TRBJ1-2,-,TRBV6-5,CASSYPGTGGYTF,TGTGCCAGCAGTTACCCTGGGACTGGTGGCTACACCTTC
-,TRBJ1-1,TRBD1,TRBV7-2,CASRGTGRSEAFF,TGTGCCAGCAGGGGGACAGGGAGGTCTGAAGCTTTCTTT
-,TRBJ2-6,-,TRBV7-9,CASSSWGVPGANVLTF,TGTGCCAGCAGCTCCTGGGGAGTTCCCGGGGCCAACGTCCTGACTTTC
-,TRBJ1-3,-,TRBV29-1,CSVVRESGNTIYF,TGCAGCGTTGTCAGGGAATCTGGAAACACCATATATTTT
-,TRBJ1-1,TRBD1,TRBV11-2,CASSWGQGGTEAFF,TGTGCCAGCAGCTGGGGACAGGGGGGCACTGAAGCTTTCTTT
once,TRBJ2-1,TRBD2,TRBV7-9,CASSQKGASGGEQFF,TGTGCCAGCAGCCAGAAGGGGGCTAGCGGGGGTGAGCAGTTCTTC
-,TRBJ2-3,TRBD1,TRBV2,CASSENRGSTDTQYF,TGTGCCAGCAGTGAAAACAGGGGTAGCACAGATACGCAGTATTTT
-,TRBJ1-2,-,TRBV19,CASTHGGLGYGYTF,TGTGCCAGTACCCACGGGGGGTTGGGGTATGGCTACACCTTC
-,TRBJ1-5,-,TRBV11-2,CASSLSGQGSNQPQHF,TGTGCCAGCAGCTTAAGTGGCCAGGGTAGCAATCAGCCCCAGCATTTT
-,TRBJ1-2,-,TRBV5-4,CASSLERGTFYGYTF,TGTGCCAGCAGCTTGGAAAGGGGGACCTTCTATGGCTACACCTTC
-,TRBJ2-1,TRBD2,TRBV6-5,CASSLSLGRGGNEQFF,TGTGCCAGCAGTTTGAGTCTGGGGCGGGGGGGCAATGAGCAGTTCTTC
-,TRBJ2-7,-,TRBV28,CASSSTESDEQYF,TGTGCCAGCAGTTCGACAGAGTCCGACGAGCAGTACTTC
few,TRBJ1-3,TRBD1,TRBV5-6,CASGRQGALNTIYF,TGTGCCAGCGGTCGACAGGGGGCGCTGAACACCATATATTTT
few,TRBJ2-2,-,TRBV19,CASSIRIGGARTGELFF,TGTGCCAGTAGTATACGGATTGGAGGGGCTAGGACCGGGGAGCTGTTTTTT
once,TRBJ1-1,-,TRBV7-8,CASSLGVWNTEAFF,TGTGCCAGCAGCTTAGGAGTTTGGAACACTGAAGCTTTCTTT
-,TRBJ2-2,-,TRBV11-2,CASSLQVTGELFF,TGTGCCAGCAGCTTACAGGTTACCGGGGAGCTGTTTTTT
-,TRBJ1-2,-,TRBV3-1/TRBV3-2,CASSQVPDESGYTF,TGTGCCAGCAGCCAAGTACCCGATGAGTCTGGCTACACCTTC
-,TRBJ2-3,TRBD2,TRBV24-1,CATSSGGTDTQYF,TGTGCCACCTCTAGCGGGGGGACAGATACGCAGTATTTT
-,TRBJ2-2,-,TRBV3-1/TRBV3-2,CASEHGGEDSGELFF,TGTGCCAGCGAACATGGAGGAGAAGATTCCGGGGAGCTGTTTTTT